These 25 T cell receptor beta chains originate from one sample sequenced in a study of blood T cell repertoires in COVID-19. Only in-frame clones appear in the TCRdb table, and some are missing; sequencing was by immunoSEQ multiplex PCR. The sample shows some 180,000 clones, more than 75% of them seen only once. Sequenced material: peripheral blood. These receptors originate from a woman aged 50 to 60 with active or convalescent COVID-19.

The DNA for the CDR3 is TGTGCCAGCAGTTTAGTTCGCGGGGAAGGCTACACCTTC. It translates to CASSLVRGEGYTF. The chain combines TRBV12-3 or TRBV12-4 with TRBJ1-2; D unresolved. This CDR3 is 13 amino acids long. V was pared by 1 base and J by 8 bases, with 11 bases between.

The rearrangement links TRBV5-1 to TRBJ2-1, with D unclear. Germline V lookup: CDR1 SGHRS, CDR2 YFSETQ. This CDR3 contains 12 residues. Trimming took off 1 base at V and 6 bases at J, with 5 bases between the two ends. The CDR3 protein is CASSLFSNEQFF. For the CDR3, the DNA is TGCGCCAGCAGCTTGTTCAGCAATGAGCAGTTCTTC.

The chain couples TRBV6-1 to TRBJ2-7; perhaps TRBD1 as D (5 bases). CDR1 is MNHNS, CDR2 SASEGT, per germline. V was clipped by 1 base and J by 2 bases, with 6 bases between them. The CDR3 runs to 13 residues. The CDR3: CASSEVQAYEQYF. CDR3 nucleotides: TGTGCCAGCAGTGAAGTACAGGCCTACGAGCAGTACTTC.

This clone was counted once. In nucleotides, the CDR3 is TGTGCCACCAGTGATCCTCGGGGAGACAACCAAGAGACCCAGTACTTC. It specifies CATSDPRGDNQETQYF. The chain joins TRBV24-1 to TRBJ2-5; D is possibly TRBD2 (5 bases). Germline CDR1 and CDR2: KGHDR and SFDVKD. V lost 3 bases and J lost 0, with 13 bases in between. The CDR3 consists of 16 residues.

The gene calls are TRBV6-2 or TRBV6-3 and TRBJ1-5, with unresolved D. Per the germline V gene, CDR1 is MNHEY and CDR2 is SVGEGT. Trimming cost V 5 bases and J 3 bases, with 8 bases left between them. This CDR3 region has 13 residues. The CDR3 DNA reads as TGTGCCAGCAGTCCAAACACCAATCAGCCCCAGCATTTT. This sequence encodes CASSPNTNQPQHF.

The CDR3 DNA reads as TGTGCCTGGAGCTCCATAAACTACAATCAGCCCCAGCATTTT. Protein sequence: CAWSSINYNQPQHF. The V and J genes are TRBV30 and TRBJ1-5; D is unresolved. V lost 3 bases to trimming and J lost 3 bases, with 12 bases between them. This CDR3 has 14 amino acids. Germline V CDR1 and CDR2: GTSNPN, SVGIG (reference sequence). The whole variable domain, remainder taken from reference TRBV30 and TRBJ1-5, is SQTIHQWPATLVQPVGSPLSLECTVEGTSNPNLYWYRQAAGRGLQLLFYSVGIGQISSEVPQNLSASRPQDRQFILSSKKLLLSDSGFYLCAWSSINYNQPQHFGDGTRLSIL.

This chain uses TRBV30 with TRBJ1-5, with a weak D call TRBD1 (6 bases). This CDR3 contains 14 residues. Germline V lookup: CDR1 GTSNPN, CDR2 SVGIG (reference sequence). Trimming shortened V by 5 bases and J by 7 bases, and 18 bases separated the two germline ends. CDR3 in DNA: TGTGCCTGGTGTTATGGGGGCGCTGGCCAGCCCCAGCATTTT. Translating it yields CAWCYGGAGQPQHF.

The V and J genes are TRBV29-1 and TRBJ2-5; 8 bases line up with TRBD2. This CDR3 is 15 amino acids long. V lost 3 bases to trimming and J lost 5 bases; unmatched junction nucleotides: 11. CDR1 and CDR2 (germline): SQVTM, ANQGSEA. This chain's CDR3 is CSVDGLAGGGETQYF. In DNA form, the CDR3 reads TGCAGCGTTGATGGGCTAGCGGGTGGGGGGGAGACCCAGTACTTC.

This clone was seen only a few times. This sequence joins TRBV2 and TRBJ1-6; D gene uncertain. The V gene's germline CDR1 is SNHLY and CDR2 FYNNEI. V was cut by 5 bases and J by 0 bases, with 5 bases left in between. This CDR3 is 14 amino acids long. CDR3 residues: CASSPDSYNSPLHF. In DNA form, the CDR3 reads TGTGCCAGCAGTCCAGACTCCTATAATTCACCCCTCCACTTT.

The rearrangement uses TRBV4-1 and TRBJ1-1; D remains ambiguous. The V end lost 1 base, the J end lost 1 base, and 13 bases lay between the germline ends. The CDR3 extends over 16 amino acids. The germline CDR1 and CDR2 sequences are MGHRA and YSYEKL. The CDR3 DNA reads TGCGCCAGCAGCCAAGGGGTCGGCGGAGAGAACACTGAAGCTTTCTTT. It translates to CASSQGVGGENTEAFF.

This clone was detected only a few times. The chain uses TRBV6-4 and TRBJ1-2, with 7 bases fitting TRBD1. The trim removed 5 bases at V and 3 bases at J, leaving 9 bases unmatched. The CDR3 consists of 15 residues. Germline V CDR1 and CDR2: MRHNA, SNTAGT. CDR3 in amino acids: CASSRPDRLDYGYTF. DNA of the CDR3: TGTGCCAGCAGTCGCCCGGACAGGTTGGACTATGGCTACACCTTC.

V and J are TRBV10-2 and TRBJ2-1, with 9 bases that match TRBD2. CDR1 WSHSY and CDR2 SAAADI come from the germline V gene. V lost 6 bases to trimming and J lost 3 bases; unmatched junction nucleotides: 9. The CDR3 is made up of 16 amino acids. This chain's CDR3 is CASSPTGTSNYNEQFF. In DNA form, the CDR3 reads TGCGCCAGCAGCCCCACCGGGACTAGCAACTACAATGAGCAGTTCTTC.

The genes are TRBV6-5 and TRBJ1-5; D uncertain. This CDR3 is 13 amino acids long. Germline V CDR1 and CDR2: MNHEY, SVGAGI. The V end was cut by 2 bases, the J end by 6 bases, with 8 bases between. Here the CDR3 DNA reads TGTGCCAGCAGTTACGGAGGTAGTCAGCCCCAGCATTTT. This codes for CASSYGGSQPQHF.

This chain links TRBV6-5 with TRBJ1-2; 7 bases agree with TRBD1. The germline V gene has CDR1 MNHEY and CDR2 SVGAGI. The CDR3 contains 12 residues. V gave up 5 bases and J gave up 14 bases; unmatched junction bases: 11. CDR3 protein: CASSKIQGQKTF. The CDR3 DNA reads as TGTGCCAGCAGTAAAATACAGGGGCAAAAGACCTTC.

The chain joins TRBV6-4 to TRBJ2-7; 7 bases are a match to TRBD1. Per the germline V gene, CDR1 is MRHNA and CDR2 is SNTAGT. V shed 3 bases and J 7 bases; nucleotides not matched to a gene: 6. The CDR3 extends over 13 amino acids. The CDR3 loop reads CASSETVRGEQYF. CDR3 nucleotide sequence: TGTGCCAGCAGTGAGACTGTCAGGGGGGAGCAGTACTTC.

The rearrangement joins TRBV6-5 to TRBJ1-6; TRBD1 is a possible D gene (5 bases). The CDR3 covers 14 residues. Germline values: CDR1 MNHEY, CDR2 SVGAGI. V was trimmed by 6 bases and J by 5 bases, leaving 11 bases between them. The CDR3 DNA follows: TGTGCCAGCAGCCGGGACTCAAATAATTCACCCCTCCACTTT. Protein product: CASSRDSNNSPLHF.

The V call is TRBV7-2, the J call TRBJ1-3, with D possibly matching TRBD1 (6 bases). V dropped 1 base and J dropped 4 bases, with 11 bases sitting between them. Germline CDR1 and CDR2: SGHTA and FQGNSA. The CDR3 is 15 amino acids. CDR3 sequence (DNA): TGTGCCAGCAGCTTAGTAGGGGGTAGCGGAAACACCATATATTTT. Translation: CASSLVGGSGNTIYF.

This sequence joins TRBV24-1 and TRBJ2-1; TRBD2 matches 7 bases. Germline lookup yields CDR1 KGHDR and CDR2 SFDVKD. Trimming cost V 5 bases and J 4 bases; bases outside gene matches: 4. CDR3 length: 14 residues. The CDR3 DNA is TGTGCCACCAGTGTGTCGGGAGGATACAATGAGCAGTTCTTC. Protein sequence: CATSVSGGYNEQFF.

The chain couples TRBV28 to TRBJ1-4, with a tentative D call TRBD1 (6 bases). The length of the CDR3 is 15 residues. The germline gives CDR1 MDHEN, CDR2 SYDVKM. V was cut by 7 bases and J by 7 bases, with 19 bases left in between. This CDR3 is CASTIRGGAVEKLFF. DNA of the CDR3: TGTGCCAGCACCATTCGAGGGGGAGCAGTTGAAAAACTGTTTTTT. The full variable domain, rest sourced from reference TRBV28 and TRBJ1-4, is DVKVTQSSRYLVKRTGEKVFLECVQDMDHENMFWYRQDPGLGLRLIYFSYDVKMKEKGDIPEGYSVSREKKERFSLILESASTNQTSMYLCASTIRGGAVEKLFFGSGTQLSVL.

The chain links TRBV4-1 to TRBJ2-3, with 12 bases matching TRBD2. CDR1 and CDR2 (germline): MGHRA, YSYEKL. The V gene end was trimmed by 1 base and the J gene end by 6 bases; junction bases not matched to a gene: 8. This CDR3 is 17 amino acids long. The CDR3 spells CASSQGPTSGSGDTQYF. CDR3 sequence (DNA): TGCGCCAGCAGCCAAGGCCCGACTAGCGGGAGTGGGGATACGCAGTATTTT.

This chain's CDR3 is CASSLDRGGGSLNIQYF. CDR3 bases: TGTGCCAGCAGCTTAGACCGGGGGGGTGGGAGTTTAAACATTCAGTACTTC. This rearrangement joins TRBV11-2 to TRBJ2-4; TRBD2 aligns across 8 bases. The CDR3 totals 17 residues. J gave up 6 bases and V 0 bases, and 10 bases lay outside the gene matches. The germline gives CDR1 SGHAT, CDR2 FQNNGV.

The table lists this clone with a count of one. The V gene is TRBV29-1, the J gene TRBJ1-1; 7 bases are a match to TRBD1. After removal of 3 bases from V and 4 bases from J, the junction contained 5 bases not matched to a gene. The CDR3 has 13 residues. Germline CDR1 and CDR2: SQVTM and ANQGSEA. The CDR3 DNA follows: TGCAGCGTTGAGGAGGGGGCGGGCACTGAAGCTTTCTTT. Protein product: CSVEEGAGTEAFF.

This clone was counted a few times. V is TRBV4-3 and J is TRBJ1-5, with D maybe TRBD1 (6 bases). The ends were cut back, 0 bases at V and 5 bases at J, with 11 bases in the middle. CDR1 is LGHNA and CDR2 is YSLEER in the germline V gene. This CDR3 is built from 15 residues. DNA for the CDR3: TGCGCCAGCAGCCAAGATCCGGGGGGCTATCAGCCCCAGCATTTT. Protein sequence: CASSQDPGGYQPQHF.

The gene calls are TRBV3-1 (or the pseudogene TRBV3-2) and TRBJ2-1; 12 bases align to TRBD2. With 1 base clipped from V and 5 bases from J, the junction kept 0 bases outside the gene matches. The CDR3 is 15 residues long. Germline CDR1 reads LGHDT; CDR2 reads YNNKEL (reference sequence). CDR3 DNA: TGTGCCAGCAGCCAAGCTAGCGGGGGGGACAATGAGCAGTTCTTC. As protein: CASSQASGGDNEQFF.

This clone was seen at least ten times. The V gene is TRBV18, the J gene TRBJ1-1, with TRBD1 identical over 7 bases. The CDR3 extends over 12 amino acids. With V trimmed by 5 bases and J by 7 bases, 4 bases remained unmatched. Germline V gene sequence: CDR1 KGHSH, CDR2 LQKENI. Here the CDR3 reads CASSSRDSEAFF. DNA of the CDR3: TGTGCCAGCTCATCCCGGGACAGTGAAGCTTTCTTT. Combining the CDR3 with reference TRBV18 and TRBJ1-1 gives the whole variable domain NAGVMQNPRHLVRRRGQEARLRCSPMKGHSHVYWYRQLPEEGLKFMVYLQKENIIDESGMPKERFSAEFPKEGPSILRIQQVVRGDSAAYFCASSSRDSEAFFGQGTRLTVV.